This T cell receptor beta chain is drawn from a study of T cell changes during pregnancy in multiple sclerosis. CDR1 is SQVTM and CDR2 is ANQGSEA in the germline V gene. The CDR3 spans 11 residues. The V and J ends lost 6 bases and 5 bases respectively, with 10 bases between them. This clone was seen only once. The repertoire was sequenced with immunoSEQ multiplex PCR; TCRdb's copy has only in-frame clones and lacks some. The sample lists about 110,000 clones, 80% to 95% occurring once. This TCR came from a female donor with multiple sclerosis, enrolled in a pregnancy study. The V and J genes are TRBV29-1 and TRBJ1-1; D is unclear. Specimen: peripheral blood, collected after pregnancy. The CDR3 here is CSVGKRTEAFF. The DNA for the CDR3 is TGCAGCGTCGGAAAGCGGACTGAAGCTTTCTTT. Full variable domain (remainder filled in from reference TRBV29-1 and TRBJ1-1): SAVISQKPSRDICQRGTSLTIQCQVDSQVTMMFWYRQQPGQSLTLIATANQGSEATYESGFVIDKFPISRPNLTFSTLTVSNMSPEDSSIYLCSVGKRTEAFFGQGTRLTVV.